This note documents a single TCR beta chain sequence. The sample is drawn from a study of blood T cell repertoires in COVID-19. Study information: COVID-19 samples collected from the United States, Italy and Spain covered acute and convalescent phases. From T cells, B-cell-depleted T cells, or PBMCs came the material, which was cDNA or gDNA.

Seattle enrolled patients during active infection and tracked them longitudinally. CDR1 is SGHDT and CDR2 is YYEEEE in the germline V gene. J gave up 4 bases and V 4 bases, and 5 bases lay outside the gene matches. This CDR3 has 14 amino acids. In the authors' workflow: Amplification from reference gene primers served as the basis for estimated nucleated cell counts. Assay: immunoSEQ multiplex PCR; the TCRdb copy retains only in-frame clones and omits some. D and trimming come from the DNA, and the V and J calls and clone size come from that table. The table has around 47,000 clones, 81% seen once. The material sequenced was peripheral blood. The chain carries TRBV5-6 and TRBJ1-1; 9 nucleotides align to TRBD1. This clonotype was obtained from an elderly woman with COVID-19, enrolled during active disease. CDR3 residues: CASSGGTGLTEAFF. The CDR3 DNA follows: TGTGCCAGCAGCGGGGGGACAGGGCTCACTGAAGCTTTCTTT.